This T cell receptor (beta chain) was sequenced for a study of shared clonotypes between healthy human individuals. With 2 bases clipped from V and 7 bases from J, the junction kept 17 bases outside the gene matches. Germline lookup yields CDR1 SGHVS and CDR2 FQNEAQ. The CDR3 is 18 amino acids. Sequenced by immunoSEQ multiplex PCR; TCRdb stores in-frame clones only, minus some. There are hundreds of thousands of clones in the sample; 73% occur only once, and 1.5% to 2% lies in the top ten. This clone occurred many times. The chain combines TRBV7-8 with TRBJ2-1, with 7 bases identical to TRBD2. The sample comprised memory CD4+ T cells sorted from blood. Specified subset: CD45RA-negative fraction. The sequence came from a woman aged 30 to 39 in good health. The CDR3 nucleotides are TGTGCCAGCAGCTTATCGGGTAGTCTAGCGGCCCCGGCGAATGAGCAGTTCTTC. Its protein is CASSLSGSLAAPANEQFF.